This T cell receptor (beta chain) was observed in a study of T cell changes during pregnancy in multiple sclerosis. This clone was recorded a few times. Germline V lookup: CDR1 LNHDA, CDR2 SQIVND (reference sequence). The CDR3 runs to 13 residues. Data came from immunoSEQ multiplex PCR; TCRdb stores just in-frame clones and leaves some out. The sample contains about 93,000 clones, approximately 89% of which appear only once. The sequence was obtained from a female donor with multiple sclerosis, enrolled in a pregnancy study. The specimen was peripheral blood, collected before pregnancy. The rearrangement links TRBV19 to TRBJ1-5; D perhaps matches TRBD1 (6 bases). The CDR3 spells CGSRQVSNQPQHF. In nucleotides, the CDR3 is TGTGGCTCCCGACAGGTTAGCAATCAGCCCCAGCATTTT.